This note documents a single T cell receptor beta chain sequence. Its matching antigen is unknown. This entry belongs to a study of vaccination effects on CD4 cells after COVID-19. Isolating CD4+ T cells followed 9 to 10 days of culture. PCR confirmed that the person was infected with SARS-CoV-2 between March and December 2020. Participants were vaccinated with two doses of either the BNT162b2 or mRNA-1273 vaccine. Cultures got half-medium changes with IL-2 on days 3 and 7. The repertoire was sequenced with immunoSEQ multiplex PCR; TCRdb's copy has only in-frame clones and lacks some. This table holds nearly 35,000 clones, roughly 75% found once. This specimen was CD4+ T cells from PBMCs cultured without peptide, taken after COVID-19 vaccination. The source of this sequence is a human donor who had a prior SARS-CoV-2 infection.

The DNA for the CDR3 is TGTGCCAGCAGTTACTCGGGACAGGGGGCCTACGAGCAGTACTTC. It codes for CASSYSGQGAYEQYF. The chain joins TRBV6-5 to TRBJ2-7; 11 positions match TRBD1. Losses at the gene ends were 0 bases for V and 2 bases for J; bases not matched to a gene: 0. Germline V gene sequence: CDR1 MNHEY, CDR2 SVGAGI. The CDR3 is 15 residues long.